Listed here is a single TCR beta chain. No antigen is known for it. This CDR3 spans 15 amino acids. With 2 bases removed from V and 6 bases from J, the gap between germline ends came to 14 bases. The data belong to a study of T cell repertoires in cytomegalovirus infection. Whole-study context: Recently described HLA-C-restricted plus well-studied HLA-B-restricted CMV epitopes were used. CMV infection together with matching HLA type was indicated by public TCR beta signatures. Notes on the study in general: Dominating the ex vivo response were TCR beta clonotypes that were CMV-specific and HLA-C-restricted. The study identified carriers of CMV plus the relevant HLA from cumulative public TCR beta family frequency.

A single record per CDR3 protein comes from TCRdb applying MiXCR to the reads. The sample has a few hundred thousand distinct CDR3 sequences, about 39% seen once. The receptor was derived from a human donor in good health (CMV status not recorded). Some clones in this sample may be carry-over from other donors' samples. The source material was cultured PBMCs, sampled from culture after CMV antigen stimulation. The V and J genes are TRBV12-3 or TRBV12-4 and TRBJ2-1, with D tentatively TRBD2 (7 bases). The CDR3 DNA is TGTGCCAGCAGTTTAATCGGGGGGCGATCCAATGAGCAGTTCTTC. Translated, it gives CASSLIGGRSNEQFF.